Described below is a single T cell receptor beta chain sequence and its context. Its cognate antigen is unknown. Sorted subsets were CFSE-labeled and cultured about 5 days with allogeneic dendritic cells. FACS sorted CD4+ or CD8+ T cells into CD45RA+ naive and CD45RO+ memory. The assay was immunoSEQ multiplex PCR, and TCRdb's table has in-frame clones only and misses some. The sample yields around 19,000 clones, 80% to 90% seen once. This entry belongs to a study of regulatory dendritic cells for organ transplantation. At the level of the study: Day 6 dendritic cell cultures were stimulated with LPS.

Whole-study results and caveats: Memory CD8+ T cells were the most oligoclonal; naive cells were highly diverse. Considerable individual heterogeneity was seen in alloreactive memory CD8+ T cells.

What was sequenced was naive CD4+ T cells from blood cultured with regulatory dendritic cells. Sample subset: CD45RA+ naive T cells. This sequence originates from a human donor in good health.

The CDR3 spells CASSLVLGGSGYEQYF. As DNA, the CDR3 is TGTGCCAGCAGCTTAGTATTAGGAGGTTCGGGCTACGAGCAGTACTTC. This chain connects TRBV7-2 to TRBJ2-7, with D possibly being TRBD2 (5 bases). With 1 base removed from V and 3 bases from J, the gap between germline ends came to 16 bases. This CDR3 is 16 amino acids long. CDR1 and CDR2 (germline): SGHTA, FQGNSA.